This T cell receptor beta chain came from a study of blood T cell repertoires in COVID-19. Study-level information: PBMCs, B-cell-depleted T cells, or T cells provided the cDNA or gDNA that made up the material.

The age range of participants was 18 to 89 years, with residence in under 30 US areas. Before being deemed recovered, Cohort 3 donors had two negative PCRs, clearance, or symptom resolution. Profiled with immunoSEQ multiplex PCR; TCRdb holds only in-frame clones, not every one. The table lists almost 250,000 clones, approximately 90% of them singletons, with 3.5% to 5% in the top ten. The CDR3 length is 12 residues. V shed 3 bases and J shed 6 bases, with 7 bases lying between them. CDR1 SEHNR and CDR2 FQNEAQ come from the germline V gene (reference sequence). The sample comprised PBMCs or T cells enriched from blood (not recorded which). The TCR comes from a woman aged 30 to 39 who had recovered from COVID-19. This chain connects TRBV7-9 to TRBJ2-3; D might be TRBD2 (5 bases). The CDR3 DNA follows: TGTGCCAGCAGCTTCACGGGGGATACGCAGTATTTT. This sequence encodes CASSFTGDTQYF.